This TCR beta chain was sequenced in a study of T cell changes during pregnancy in multiple sclerosis. Only in-frame clones appear in the TCRdb table, and some are missing; sequencing was by immunoSEQ multiplex PCR. This sample has more than 20,000 clones, with roughly nine tenths found just once. This CDR3 is built from 14 residues. The V segment lost 2 bases and the J segment 7 bases; nucleotides outside the gene matches: 5. Germline values: CDR1 MDHEN, CDR2 SYDVKM. This TCR derives from a female donor in good health, enrolled as a control in a pregnancy study. Here the sequenced sample was CD4+ T cells from peripheral blood mononuclear cells, taken after pregnancy. The chain is built from TRBV28 and TRBJ1-2; 9 bases agree with TRBD1. CDR3 residues: CASSLGTGYRGYTF. For the CDR3, the DNA is TGTGCCAGCAGTTTAGGGACAGGGTATCGTGGCTACACCTTC.